This T cell receptor (beta chain) is drawn from a study of T cells in Graves' hyperthyroidism and ophthalmopathy (dated by TCRdb to 2018 to 2020). Regarding the research as a whole: Peripheral blood was collected at initial diagnosis, before any treatment. The roughly 100 discovery patients were randomly divided into training and test sets at a 7:3 ratio. An independent validation cohort of about 19 hyperthyroidism patients and over 15 patients who later progressed to ophthalmopathy tested prospective prediction of ophthalmopathy. According to the paper, TCR Vbeta CDR3 sequencing was carried out on more than 120 peripheral blood samples, which came from over 40 ophthalmopathy, 75 to 80 hyperthyroidism and some 17 progressor patients. In addition, the study compared T-cell repertoires in thyroid tissue and in blood from six Graves' hyperthyroidism patients. Once sampling was done, hyperthyroidism patients were given methimazole at a starting dose of 30 mg daily, whereas ophthalmopathy patients were given high-dose intravenous methylprednisolone. To identify distinguishing TCR V-J signatures, a discovery cohort of about 100 patients was used, comprising some 43 with Graves' ophthalmopathy and around 57 with stable Graves' hyperthyroidism.

The TCR beta CDR3 regions were amplified from the RNA transcripts. The TCR CDR3 was subjected to a first round of RT-PCR using the HTBI primer set and the Qiagen OneStep RT-PCR kit. The libraries were constructed in a second round of multiplex PCR and then size-selected and purified. The libraries were sequenced on an Illumina HiSeq2000 using paired-end 100 bp reads. From the authors' description of their analysis: SOAPnuke was used to process the raw data, throwing out any read that contained adapters or uncalled bases, had a mean Phred below 15, or lacked an exact constant-primer or identifier match. COPE v1.2.5 was used to merge high-quality paired reads, and clonotypes were defined as unique nucleotide sequences. MiTCR v1.1 was used to align the clonotypes against IMGT TRBV, TRBD and TRBJ reference segments. Analysis was restricted to V-J combinations with a frequency above 0.0001, which covered 99.2% of repertoires. A TCS score was defined as the ratio between F50 (clonal expansion) and ExV (chaos), using BLOSUM62-based TCRdist between CDR3 peptides within each V-J. Welch's t-statistics and random forest reduced around 510 V-J features to some 14, which were used in a naive Bayes classifier (R e1071). Using fastp trimming at Q25 and MiXCR clonotype assembly, TCRdb reanalyzed the public sequencing data and kept in-frame beta chains. Identical CDR3 proteins give one entry, which carries the most common genes and DNA. The V and J calls reflect TCRdb's pipeline rather than the authors' work. This sample is represented by over 700,000 distinct CDR3 sequences; around a sixth of them were singletons. 16% of the sample goes to the ten largest clones.

Hyperthyroidism patients were newly diagnosed, had a disease duration of under 2 months, and were aged 18 to 65 years. Exclusion was applied to patients with uncontrolled infections, other autoimmune diseases, pregnancy or lactation. Diagnoses were established on the basis of clinical symptoms, serum thyroxine and TRAb, thyroid ultrasound, and orbital computed tomography. For progressor patients, blood was drawn at the first diagnosis of hyperthyroidism, before any ophthalmopathy symptoms had appeared. Ficoll-Paque density gradient centrifugation was used to isolate PBMCs from around 10 ml of fresh peripheral blood. Progressor patients were defined as those initially diagnosed with Graves' hyperthyroidism in whom ophthalmopathy developed during follow-up. Total RNA was extracted with Trizol reagent, and quality was checked on an Agilent 2100 Bioanalyzer. Comments on this clonotype: The specificity of this receptor is unknown. No quality values exist for individual bases; no much larger clone is one base distant.

What the authors observed across the whole study: During validation, the model predicted progression to ophthalmopathy a median of about 5.9 months ahead of onset, with around 71% sensitivity and more than 72% specificity. Most expanded thyroid clonotypes (frequency above 0.001) were also found in blood, which suggests that blood repertoires may mirror thyroid immune responses. No statistical method was used to set the sample size in advance, and investigators knew the group allocation. A model built on a 13 V-J signature distinguished ophthalmopathy from stable hyperthyroidism, reaching about 89% sensitivity and about 81% specificity in cross-validation and 80%/75% in testing.

The CDR3 sequence holds 15 residues, the cysteine and phenylalanine included. The retained sequence is limited to the CDR3, 45 bases, with the frame set at the first base. V is reduced by 0 bases and J by 7 bases, leaving a spacing of 13 bases between them. The receptor was derived from a woman aged 50 to 65 with Graves' hyperthyroidism that later progressed to Graves' ophthalmopathy. The specimen was blood. The chain is assembled from TRBV12-3 or TRBV12-4 and TRBJ2-1, with the D gene uncertain. The CDR3 amino acid sequence is: CASSLAGPTGNEQFF. The nucleotide sequence reads TGTGCCAGCAGTTTAGCGGGCCCCACCGGGAATGAGCAGTTCTTC.